This TCR beta chain was documented in a study of blood T cells in healthy people across ages. Study results and limitations: Researchers report that TCR beta diversity correlated strongly with naive T cell percentage.

As concerns this clonotype: Antigen specificity is unknown.

Primers used in a second PCR of about 7 to 12 cycles were a sample-barcoded 5' primer and a J-beta primer mix. Every single cDNA molecule received a tag from a template-switch adaptor with 12 random nucleotides. Sequencing of every sample gave 3 million or more CDR3-containing paired-end reads. One entry per CDR3 protein, called by TCRdb with MiXCR from the 5' RACE reads. The data contain about 650,000 distinct CDR3 sequences, more than 45% of them singletons. The CDR3 loop spans 13 amino acids. Germline lookup yields CDR1 SNHLY and CDR2 FYNNEI. V was clipped by 6 bases and J by 6 bases; unmatched bases: 4.

This TCR was recovered from a woman older than 75 in good health. The rearrangement joins TRBV2 to TRBJ2-2; 7 bases are a match to TRBD1. Sequencing input: blood. CDR3 in amino acids: CASSSQGPGELFF. The CDR3 coding sequence is TGTGCCAGCAGCTCACAGGGGCCCGGGGAGCTGTTTTTT.